These T cell receptor beta chains were read from a single sample in a study of CD8+CD57+ T cells in acquired aplastic anemia. A single record per CDR3 protein comes from TCRdb applying MiXCR to the reads. The sample lists about 40,000 distinct CDR3 sequences; 63% were seen once. Sequenced material: sorted CD4+, CD8+, or CD8+CD57+ T cells (not recorded which) from PBMCs. These receptors were collected from a human donor with aplastic anemia. Each CDR3 is given with its conserved first and last residue. D genes are given only for firm matches.

D gene: -; J gene: TRBJ2-5; V gene: TRBV7-6; CDR3 protein: CASSLEGQETQYF
D gene: -; J gene: TRBJ2-5; V gene: TRBV15; CDR3 protein: CATSTLPGYQETQYF
D gene: TRBD1; J gene: TRBJ1-2; V gene: TRBV9; CDR3 protein: CASSIDRGSGYTF
D gene: TRBD1; J gene: TRBJ1-1; V gene: TRBV15; CDR3 protein: CATSKTGTVNTEAFF
D gene: TRBD1; J gene: TRBJ1-5; V gene: TRBV6-5; CDR3 protein: CASRRDRYSNQPQHF
D gene: TRBD1; J gene: TRBJ2-7; V gene: TRBV10-3; CDR3 protein: CATADRDVSYEQYF
D gene: TRBD1; J gene: TRBJ2-7; V gene: TRBV6-1; CDR3 protein: CASSHWTGWYEQYF
D gene: TRBD1; J gene: TRBJ1-4; V gene: TRBV9; CDR3 protein: CASSGQGATNEKLFF
D gene: -; J gene: TRBJ1-3; V gene: TRBV19; CDR3 protein: CASADSHSGNTIYF
D gene: -; J gene: TRBJ2-7; V gene: TRBV11-1; CDR3 protein: CASSLAGIFEQYF
D gene: -; J gene: TRBJ1-5; V gene: TRBV6-4; CDR3 protein: CASSEASNQPQHF
D gene: TRBD1; J gene: TRBJ1-1; V gene: TRBV9; CDR3 protein: CASSVAMAGGSTEAFF
D gene: TRBD1; J gene: TRBJ2-2; V gene: TRBV20-1; CDR3 protein: CSASGQGTTNTGELFF
D gene: -; J gene: TRBJ2-3; V gene: TRBV7-9; CDR3 protein: CASSLGGAQGDF
D gene: TRBD1; J gene: TRBJ2-7; V gene: TRBV15; CDR3 protein: CATNPGQGLDEQYF
D gene: -; J gene: TRBJ1-1; V gene: TRBV19; CDR3 protein: CASTDRWNTEAFF
D gene: -; J gene: TRBJ1-2; V gene: TRBV7-2; CDR3 protein: CASSLVNLANYGYTF
D gene: TRBD2; J gene: TRBJ2-3; V gene: TRBV6-1; CDR3 protein: CASRNIAGGTDTQYF